These 4 T cell receptor beta chains were sequenced from one sample in a study of CD8 T cells in Susac syndrome. Random hexamers primed reverse transcription of about 0.45 to 1 ug RNA. MiXCR was run by TCRdb on the immunoSEQ multiplex PCR reads, yielding one entry per CDR3 protein. The sample carries about 130,000 distinct CDR3 sequences, 90% to 95% recorded once. Material for sequencing was CD8+ T cells from PBMCs. These receptors all come from a human donor with multiple sclerosis.

The genes are TRBV7-7 and TRBJ2-5; unclear D gene. This CDR3 contains 16 residues. CDR1 and CDR2 from the germline V gene are SSHAT and FNYEAQ (reference sequence). Deletions cut 0 bases from V and 3 bases from J, with 14 bases between. The CDR3 DNA reads as TGTGCCAGCAGCTTAGCGCTGACCCTCCTGGAAGAGACCCAGTACTTC. It codes for CASSLALTLLEETQYF.

The J gene is TRBJ2-3, the V gene TRBV14; the D call may be TRBD1 or TRBD2 (5 bases each). This CDR3 is 17 amino acids long. V dropped 4 bases and J dropped 5 bases, with 22 bases sitting between them. Germline V gene sequence: CDR1 SGHDN, CDR2 FVKESK. The CDR3 reads CASSRRGTGPFRDTQYF. CDR3 DNA sequence: TGTGCCAGCAGCCGACGGGGAACGGGACCCTTTAGAGATACGCAGTATTTT.

The chain carries TRBV7-9 and TRBJ2-5, with 11 bases that match TRBD1. Germline trimming cut 5 bases from V and 4 bases from J; bases unmatched to any gene: 6. The CDR3 loop spans 15 amino acids. Germline CDR1 SEHNR, CDR2 FQNEAQ (reference sequence). The CDR3 loop is CASSPPDRGPETQYF. As DNA, the CDR3 is TGTGCCAGCAGCCCGCCGGACAGGGGGCCAGAGACCCAGTACTTC.

The chain recombines TRBV2 with TRBJ2-1; 10 bases align to TRBD2. CDR1 is SNHLY and CDR2 is FYNNEI in the germline V gene. The CDR3 is 17 amino acids. The trim removed 3 bases at V and 2 bases at J, leaving 7 bases unmatched. CDR3 nucleotides: TGTGCCAGCAGTGAGAGGGGTAGCGGGGGGCCCTACAATGAGCAGTTCTTC. The encoded protein is CASSERGSGGPYNEQFF.